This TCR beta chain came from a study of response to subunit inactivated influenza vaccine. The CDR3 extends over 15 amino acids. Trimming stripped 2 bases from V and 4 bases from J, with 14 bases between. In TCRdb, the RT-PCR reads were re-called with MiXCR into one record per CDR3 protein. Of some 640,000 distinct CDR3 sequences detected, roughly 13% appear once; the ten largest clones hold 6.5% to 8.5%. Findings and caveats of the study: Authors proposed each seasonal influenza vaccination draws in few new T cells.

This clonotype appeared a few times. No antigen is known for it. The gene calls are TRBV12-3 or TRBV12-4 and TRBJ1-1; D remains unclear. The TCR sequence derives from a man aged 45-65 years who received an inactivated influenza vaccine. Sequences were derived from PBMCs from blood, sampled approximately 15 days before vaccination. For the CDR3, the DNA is TGTGCCAGCAGTTTACCCCGGGATTGGGGCACTGAAGCTTTCTTT. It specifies CASSLPRDWGTEAFF.